Below are 9 T cell receptor beta chains sequenced from a single sample in a study of blood T cell repertoires in COVID-19 (dated by TCRdb to 2020 to 2022). Libraries were prepared through the immunoSEQ multiplex PCR assay. TCRdb retrieved this table from immuneACCESS and kept in-frame rearrangements only. Not all clones are present; in checked studies, unresolved V genes account for under half, and no reason is known for the remainder. The sample profile shows hundreds of thousands of clones; nearly 90% of them were found once. The ten largest clones capture approximately 12% of the sample. Sequencing was performed on peripheral blood. These receptors all stem from a woman between 18 and 29 years old who had recovered from COVID-19.

This clone came up once. The chain couples TRBV18 to TRBJ2-7, with 7 positions matching TRBD1. Looked up from germline, CDR1 is KGHSH and CDR2 is LQKENI. The CDR3 extends over 13 amino acids. V was pared by 4 bases and J by 3 bases, with 3 bases of the junction left unmatched. CDR3 protein: CASSLGQYYEQYF. The CDR3 DNA sequence: TGTGCCAGCTCACTGGGACAGTACTACGAGCAGTACTTC.

This clone showed up just once. V gene TRBV3-1 (or the pseudogene TRBV3-2) combines with J gene TRBJ1-2; D is perhaps TRBD1 (6 bases). V lost 3 bases, J lost 3 bases, and 17 bases lay in between. CDR3 length equals 16 residues. Per the germline V gene, CDR1 is LGHDT and CDR2 is YNNKEL (reference sequence). In DNA, the CDR3 is TGTGCCAGCAGCCATTGGGACAAATTGGGACACTATGGCTACACCTTC. Protein sequence: CASSHWDKLGHYGYTF.

This rearrangement joins TRBV10-3 to TRBJ1-1, with D maybe TRBD1 (6 bases). Between the trimmed V and J ends, which lost 1 base and 2 bases, there was a span of 11 bases. This CDR3 has 15 amino acids. CDR1 is ENHRY, CDR2 SYGVKD, per germline. The CDR3 protein is CAISEWEGVNTEAFF. The CDR3 DNA reads TGTGCCATCAGTGAGTGGGAGGGGGTTAACACTGAAGCTTTCTTT.

The rearrangement joins TRBV6-4 to TRBJ2-3; the match to TRBD2 covers 7 bases. The germline CDR1 and CDR2 sequences are MRHNA and SNTAGT. This CDR3 spans 14 amino acids. The trim removed 5 bases at V and 1 base at J, leaving 3 bases unmatched. The CDR3 sequence is CASSLGLGTDTQYF. CDR3 DNA sequence: TGTGCCAGCAGTCTAGGACTAGGCACAGATACGCAGTATTTT.

In this sample, this clone turned up a few times. This chain uses TRBV5-5 with TRBJ2-3; a weak D match, TRBD1 (6 bases). CDR1 and CDR2 from the germline V gene are SGHKS and YYEKEE (reference sequence). V was shortened by 0 bases and J by 4 bases, with 6 bases between the two germline ends. There are 13 residues in the CDR3. The CDR3 protein is CASSLEGADTQYF. CDR3 DNA sequence: TGTGCCAGCAGCTTGGAGGGGGCAGATACGCAGTATTTT.

This clone was seen only once. The V and J genes are TRBV10-3 and TRBJ2-7; a weak D match, TRBD1 (5 bases). The CDR3 contains 14 residues. CDR1 ENHRY and CDR2 SYGVKD come from the germline V gene. Trimming removed 4 bases from V and 2 bases from J, with 12 bases in between. The CDR3 DNA is TGTGCCATCAGTGTTCAGGGCCAACCCTACGAGCAGTACTTC. Protein sequence: CAISVQGQPYEQYF.

This chain connects TRBV27 to TRBJ2-7; TRBD1 matches 12 bases. Trimming removed 2 bases from V and 4 bases from J; junction bases left unmatched: 3. The CDR3 is 15 amino acids. CDR1 and CDR2 from the germline V gene are MNHEY and SMNVEV (reference sequence). DNA of the CDR3: TGTGCCAGCAGTTTAACGGGACAGGGGGCTTACGAGCAGTACTTC. It yields the protein CASSLTGQGAYEQYF.

The chain combines TRBV4-3 with TRBJ1-6; 8 bases match TRBD1. CDR1 is LGHNA, CDR2 YSLEER, per germline. This CDR3 has 18 amino acids. V trimming: 0 bases; J trimming: 16 bases; junction bases outside the gene matches: 20. The CDR3 protein is CASSQDTQGAGVLGSLHF. DNA for the CDR3: TGCGCCAGCAGCCAAGATACCCAGGGGGCTGGCGTGTTAGGGTCACTCCACTTT.

The chain has TRBV2 and TRBJ2-5; maybe TRBD2 (6 bases). In germline, CDR1 is SNHLY, CDR2 FYNNEI. The CDR3 totals 17 residues. The V gene lost 4 bases and the J gene lost 2 bases, with 20 bases spanning the gap. The CDR3 spells CASSGLDGRRTQETQYF. CDR3 bases: TGTGCCAGCAGTGGATTGGACGGGAGAAGGACTCAAGAGACCCAGTACTTC.